These 5 T cell receptor beta chains originate from one sample sequenced in a study of blood T cell repertoires in COVID-19. Sequencing used immunoSEQ multiplex PCR; TCRdb keeps in-frame clones, though not all of them. This sample has about 80,000 clones, with about four fifths found just once. Sequencing was done on a sample of peripheral blood. All receptors come from a human donor in a cohort sampled during active COVID-19.

This rearrangement joins TRBV7-8 to TRBJ1-5; D perhaps matches TRBD1 (5 bases). The germline CDR1 and CDR2 sequences are SGHVS and FQNEAQ. The V end lost 3 bases, the J end lost 1 base, and 10 bases lay between the germline ends. The CDR3 totals 15 residues. This chain's CDR3 is CASSLARVSNQPQHF. DNA for the CDR3: TGTGCCAGCAGCTTGGCCAGGGTAAGCAATCAGCCCCAGCATTTT. Full variable domain (rest looked up from reference TRBV7-8 and TRBJ1-5): GAGVSQSPRYKVAKRGQDVALRCDPISGHVSLFWYQQALGQGPEFLTYFQNEAQLDKSGLPSDRFFAERPEGSVSTLKIQRTQQEDSAVYLCASSLARVSNQPQHFGDGTRLSIL.

The rearrangement links TRBV11-2 to TRBJ2-3; 9 bases agree with TRBD1. The V segment lost 2 bases and the J segment 6 bases; nucleotides outside the gene matches: 6. The CDR3 consists of 15 residues. Germline CDR1 SGHAT, CDR2 FQNNGV. The CDR3 nucleotides are TGTGCCAGCAGCTTAAGGACAGGGGAGAGGGATACGCAGTATTTT. Amino acids: CASSLRTGERDTQYF.

V is TRBV7-2 and J is TRBJ2-2; 9 bases are a match to TRBD1. The J segment lost 5 bases and the V segment lost 3 bases, leaving 7 bases of the junction unmatched. The CDR3 contains 16 residues. Germline assignment: CDR1 SGHTA and CDR2 FQGNSA. CDR3 nucleotides: TGTGCCAGCAGCTTGATCACAGGGGGCCCGACCGGGGAGCTGTTTTTT. Translated, it gives CASSLITGGPTGELFF.

V gene TRBV11-3 combines with J gene TRBJ2-2; D is perhaps TRBD2 (6 bases). CDR3 length equals 15 residues. V was trimmed by 2 bases and J by 7 bases, leaving 14 bases between them. Per germline, CDR1 SGHNT and CDR2 YENEEA. The CDR3 sequence is CASSLTGEKGGELFF. The DNA for the CDR3 is TGTGCCAGCAGCTTAACGGGAGAGAAGGGCGGGGAGCTGTTTTTT.

The chain employs TRBV27 and TRBJ2-1, with a weak D call TRBD1 (5 bases). Germline CDR1 reads MNHEY; CDR2 reads SMNVEV (reference sequence). Trimming shortened V by 3 bases and J by 14 bases, and 11 bases separated the two germline ends. The CDR3 sequence is 11 residues long. The CDR3 sequence: CASSFRTREFF. The CDR3 DNA is TGTGCCAGCAGTTTCAGGACCAGGGAGTTCTTC.